Included here is one T cell receptor beta chain sequence, with context. The clone's antigen remains unknown. No base qualities exist here, and no much larger clone lies one base off it. The data are from a study of T cell repertoires in MIS-A myocarditis (dated by TCRdb to 2021 to 2024). The QIAamp DNA FFPE kit was used to extract genomic DNA from formalin-fixed paraffin-embedded autopsy tissue. V and J are truncated by 4 bases and 1 base respectively, leaving an intervening sequence of 16 bases. CDR1 and CDR2, per the germline V gene, are MGHRA and YSYEKL. The CDR3 contains 16 residues, cysteine and phenylalanine counted. The only DNA kept is the CDR3, 48 bases in frame from the first base. TCRbeta CDR3 regions were amplified with the immunoSEQ bias-controlled multiplex PCR and sequenced at high throughput. The paper's processing steps were these. The immunoSEQ vendor pipeline collapsed and filtered CDR3 sequences to measure the abundance and frequency of each unique TCRbeta CDR3. Using a 90% global sequence identity threshold, CD-HIT clustered dominant CDR3 amino acid sequences together with SARS-CoV-2-specific ImmuneCODE TCRbeta sequences. A clone was classed as hyperexpanded at a frequency of 0.1 to 1 and as large at a frequency of 0.01 to 0.1. CDR3 amino acid sequences and V and J gene assignments of dominant clones were confirmed with MiXCR. The R stringdist package was used to calculate Levenshtein distances between the patient clonotypes and the ImmuneCODE hits. The clones in this table, taken by TCRdb from immuneACCESS, are in-frame only. Not every clone is retained; where verified, under half of the shortfall comes from an unresolved V gene, and the cause of the rest is unknown. V and J calls and clone size follow that table, whereas D and trimming were derived from the DNA. Across this sample there are about 15,000 clones, with 74% seen only once. The top ten clones comprise approximately 61% of the sample.

Sequencing input: left ventricle heart tissue obtained at autopsy. Sample cell subset or site, as interpreted from the label and publication: cardiac tissue sample (left or right ventricle, interventricular septum, or pericardium). The clonotype comes from a man aged 18 to 30 with fulminant myocarditis from multisystem inflammatory syndrome in adults (MIS-A) after COVID-19. This chain joins TRBV4-1 to TRBJ1-1; perhaps TRBD1 is the D gene, with 5 bases matching. The CDR3 amino acid sequence is: CASSPPVGGTNTEAFF. The DNA sequence reads TGCGCCAGCAGCCCACCCGTGGGGGGGACGAACACTGAAGCTTTCTTT.